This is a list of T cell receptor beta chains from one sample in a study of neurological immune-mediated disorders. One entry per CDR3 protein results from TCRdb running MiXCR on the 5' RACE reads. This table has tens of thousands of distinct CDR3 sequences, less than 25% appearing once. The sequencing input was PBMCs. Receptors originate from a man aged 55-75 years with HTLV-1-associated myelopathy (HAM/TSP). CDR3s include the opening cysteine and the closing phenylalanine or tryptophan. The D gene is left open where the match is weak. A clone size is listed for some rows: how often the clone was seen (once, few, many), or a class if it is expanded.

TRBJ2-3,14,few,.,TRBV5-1,TGCGCCAGCAGCATCCCAGGTAGCACAGATACGCAGTATTTT,CASSIPGSTDTQYF
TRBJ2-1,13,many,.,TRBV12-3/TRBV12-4,TGTGCCAGCAGTTCTTGGTCCCCGGATGAGCAGTTCTTC,CASSSWSPDEQFF
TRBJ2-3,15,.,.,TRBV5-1,TGCGCCAGCAGCTCCGGGGGACAACCCCGAGATACGCAGTATTTT,CASSSGGQPRDTQYF
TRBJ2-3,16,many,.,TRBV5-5,TGTGCCAGCAGCTTGGCGCCCAGGGCGAGGGCAGATACGCAGTATTTT,CASSLAPRARADTQYF
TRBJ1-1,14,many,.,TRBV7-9,TGTGCCAGCAGCTTAGGGATTGGAGACACTGAAGCTTTCTTT,CASSLGIGDTEAFF
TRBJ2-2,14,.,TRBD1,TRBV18,TGTGCCAGCTCGGGACAGCCGAACACCGGGGAGCTGTTTTTT,CASSGQPNTGELFF
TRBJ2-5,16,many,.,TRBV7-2,TGTGCCAGCAGCTTATCGCCTAGCGAAGGCCAAGAGACCCAGTACTTC,CASSLSPSEGQETQYF
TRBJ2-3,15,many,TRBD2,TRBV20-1,TGCAGTGCTAGAAGGCTAGCGGGGGCCACAGATACGCAGTATTTT,CSARRLAGATDTQYF
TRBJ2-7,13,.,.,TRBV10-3,TGTGCCACCCATTCAGGGGATTTGCACGAGCAGTACTTC,CATHSGDLHEQYF
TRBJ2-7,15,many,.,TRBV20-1,TGCAGTGCTCCTAGTTGGACAGGGACTACCTACGAGCAGTACTTC,CSAPSWTGTTYEQYF
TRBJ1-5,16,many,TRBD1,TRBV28,TGTGCCACCCGGGACAGGGGGCTTGGGGGGGATCAGCCCCAGCATTTT,CATRDRGLGGDQPQHF
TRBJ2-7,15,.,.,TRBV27,TGTGCCAGCAGTCCAATGGAGGGTCGAGGGCTCGAGCAGTACTTC,CASSPMEGRGLEQYF
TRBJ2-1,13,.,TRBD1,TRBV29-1,TGCAGCGTTGGCGATGGACAGGGTGATGAGCAGTTCTTC,CSVGDGQGDEQFF
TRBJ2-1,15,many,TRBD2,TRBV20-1,TGCAGTGCTACCCCCCCGGCGGGAGCCGGGAATGAGCAGTTCTTC,CSATPPAGAGNEQFF
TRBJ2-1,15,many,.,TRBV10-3,TGTGCCATCAGTGAGTCGACAGATTCCTACAATGAGCAGTTCTTC,CAISESTDSYNEQFF
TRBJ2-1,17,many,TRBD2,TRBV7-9,TGTGCCAGCAGCTTAGGGGGGAGCGGGACGATCTACAATGAGCAGTTCTTC,CASSLGGSGTIYNEQFF
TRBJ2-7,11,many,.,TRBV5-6,TGTGCCAGCAGCTGGGCGGGCGAGCAGTACTTC,CASSWAGEQYF
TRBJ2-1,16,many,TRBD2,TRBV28,TGTGCCAGCAGTCCCCAACTAGCGGGAGTTTCCAATGAGCAGTTCTTC,CASSPQLAGVSNEQFF
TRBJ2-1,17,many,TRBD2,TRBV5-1,TGCGCCAGCAGCCAGGCGCCAATAGCGGGAGGTGACAATGAGCAGTTCTTC,CASSQAPIAGGDNEQFF
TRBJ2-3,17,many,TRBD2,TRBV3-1,TGTGCCAGCAGCCAAGAACCGGGAGGCCCCCGTCGAGTTACGCAGTATTTT,CASSQEPGGPRRVTQYF
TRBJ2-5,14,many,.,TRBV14,TGTGCCAGCAGCCAAGACCGCTTTACCGTGAGGCAGTACTTC,CASSQDRFTVRQYF